This T cell receptor beta chain was found in a study of metastatic and nonmetastatic thyroid tumors. Study-level information: Repertoires from blood and tumor or nodule tissue of malignant and benign thyroid patients were compared. Study-wide results and limits: Across blood and tumor, TCR beta diversity in malignant thyroid tumors was reportedly significantly higher than in benign nodules.

Until they underwent thyroid surgery, no patient had received any treatment. TCRdb re-analyzed the PCR reads using MiXCR. The table records about 10,000 clones, roughly 30% of them present only once. This clone was counted between two and nine times. Its cognate antigen is unknown. The origin of this receptor is a female donor with papillary thyroid cancer or a benign thyroid nodule (not recorded which). Some clones in this sample may be carry-over from other donors' samples. The specimen was tumor tissue.

CDR3 protein: CASSPGTSTEQFF. The CDR3 region has the DNA TGTGCCAGCAGCCCCGGGACTAGCACTGAGCAGTTCTTC. V is TRBV6-1 and J is TRBJ2-1; 9 bases match TRBD2. The germline V gene encodes CDR1 MNHNS and CDR2 SASEGT. Trimming cost V 6 bases and J 9 bases; bases outside gene matches: 6. CDR3 length: 13 amino acids.